This passage covers 20 T cell receptor beta chains from one sample sequenced in a study of blood T cell repertoires in COVID-19. Data came from immunoSEQ multiplex PCR; TCRdb stores just in-frame clones and leaves some out. The sample shows 90,000 to 120,000 clones, approximately 88% of them seen only once. Sequenced input: peripheral blood. Receptors originate from a man in his forties or fifties with active or convalescent COVID-19.

The rearrangement joins TRBV19 to TRBJ1-5, with 9 nucleotides matching TRBD1. Germline loops: CDR1 LNHDA, CDR2 SQIVND (reference sequence). Unmatched junction bases numbered 3, after V lost 1 base and J lost 5 bases. The CDR3 sequence is 15 residues long. The DNA for the CDR3 is TGTGCCAGTAGTATAGTGGGACAGGGATATCAGCCCCAGCATTTT. Translation: CASSIVGQGYQPQHF.

The V call is TRBV30, the J call TRBJ1-3, with a tentative D call TRBD1 (5 bases). Deletions cut 4 bases from V and 0 bases from J, with 7 bases between. Germline loops: CDR1 GTSNPN, CDR2 SVGIG (reference sequence). The CDR3 totals 13 residues. CDR3 loop: CAWTDISGNTIYF. CDR3 bases: TGTGCCTGGACGGACATCTCTGGAAACACCATATATTTT.

This chain joins TRBV9 and TRBJ2-3; 13 bases are a match to TRBD2. Unmatched junction bases numbered 5, after V lost 3 bases and J lost 4 bases. CDR1 is SGDLS and CDR2 is YYNGEE in the germline V gene. CDR3 length equals 16 residues. CDR3 bases: TGTGCCAGCAGCGGCTACACTAGCGGGAGGGCAGATACGCAGTATTTT. Amino acids: CASSGYTSGRADTQYF.

The chain combines TRBV14 with TRBJ2-1, with 10 bases identical to TRBD2. The CDR3 is 16 amino acids. Germline-derived CDR1 and CDR2 are SGHDN and FVKESK. The J segment lost 2 bases and the V segment lost 5 bases, leaving 6 bases of the junction unmatched. The CDR3 here is CASSLRAGGTYNEQFF. The CDR3, as DNA: TGTGCCAGCAGCTTAAGAGCGGGAGGGACCTACAATGAGCAGTTCTTC.

The chain joins TRBV6-5 to TRBJ2-1, with TRBD2 identical over 12 bases. The CDR3 totals 15 residues. CDR1 and CDR2 (germline): MNHEY, SVGAGI. Germline trimming cut 6 bases from V and 6 bases from J; bases unmatched to any gene: 6. The CDR3 loop is CASRLTSGRFNEQFF. CDR3 DNA sequence: TGTGCCAGCAGGCTGACTAGCGGGAGATTCAATGAGCAGTTCTTC.

This rearrangement joins TRBV27 to TRBJ1-5, with D maybe TRBD1 (6 bases). V was trimmed by 6 bases and J by 4 bases, leaving 13 bases between them. There are 14 residues in the CDR3. CDR1 is MNHEY and CDR2 is SMNVEV in the germline V gene (reference sequence). The CDR3 sequence: CASRLQGRNQPQHF. CDR3 sequence (DNA): TGTGCCAGCAGGCTACAGGGCCGGAATCAGCCCCAGCATTTT.

The chain links TRBV6-5 to TRBJ2-3; the match to TRBD1 covers 7 bases. The germline V gene has CDR1 MNHEY and CDR2 SVGAGI. The CDR3 runs 15 residues. The V and J ends lost 4 bases and 6 bases, in that order; junction bases with no gene match: 10. Here the CDR3 reads CASSFGDRRWDTQYF. The CDR3 DNA reads as TGTGCCAGCAGTTTCGGGGACAGAAGATGGGATACGCAGTATTTT.

The chain carries TRBV9 and TRBJ2-1, with TRBD2 identical over 8 bases. Trimming cost V 2 bases and J 0 bases; bases outside gene matches: 1. The CDR3 runs to 15 residues. Looked up from germline, CDR1 is SGDLS and CDR2 is YYNGEE. In DNA form, the CDR3 reads TGTGCCAGCAGCGTTAGCGGGAACTCCTACAATGAGCAGTTCTTC. Its translation: CASSVSGNSYNEQFF.

The chain carries TRBV7-9 and TRBJ1-1; D might be TRBD1 (5 bases). This CDR3 spans 15 amino acids. Germline-derived CDR1 and CDR2 are SEHNR and FQNEAQ (reference sequence). V was shortened by 3 bases and J by 1 base, with 12 bases between the two germline ends. CDR3 loop: CASSFRRGENTEAFF. CDR3 DNA: TGTGCCAGCAGCTTCCGGCGGGGCGAGAACACTGAAGCTTTCTTT.

The chain recombines TRBV11-2 with TRBJ1-4, with D perhaps matching TRBD1 (5 bases). The CDR3 is 17 residues long. V was pared by 5 bases and J by 0 bases, with 16 bases between. Germline V gives CDR1 SGHAT, CDR2 FQNNGV. The CDR3 DNA is TGTGCCAGCAGCCGGGCGGGGCGGGTGACAACTAATGAAAAACTGTTTTTT. The encoded protein is CASSRAGRVTTNEKLFF.

The J gene is TRBJ2-5, the V gene TRBV5-1, with 8 bases that match TRBD2. V trimming: 1 base; J trimming: 3 bases; junction bases outside the gene matches: 5. The CDR3 is 15 amino acids. Germline CDR1 reads SGHRS; CDR2 reads YFSETQ. CDR3 region: CASSLNRAGEETQYF. CDR3 bases: TGCGCCAGCAGCTTGAATCGAGCGGGAGAAGAGACCCAGTACTTC.

V is TRBV19 and J is TRBJ2-2; the D is unclear. The CDR3 length is 16 residues. Germline V gene lookup returns CDR1 LNHDA and CDR2 SQIVND (reference sequence). Trimming left V 4 bases short and J 1 base short, with 13 bases between. The CDR3 spells CASSTQVSRNTGELFF. CDR3 nucleotides: TGTGCCAGTAGTACGCAGGTCAGTAGGAACACCGGGGAGCTGTTTTTT.

This clone was detected a few times. The chain combines TRBV7-9 with TRBJ1-4; D not certain. Trimming removed 5 bases from V and 3 bases from J, with 10 bases in between. The CDR3 runs 14 residues. In germline, CDR1 is SEHNR, CDR2 FQNEAQ (reference sequence). CDR3 protein: CASSPGGANEKLFF. Here the CDR3 DNA reads TGTGCCAGCAGCCCGGGAGGAGCTAATGAAAAACTGTTTTTT.

CDR3 amino acids: CASNQMNTEAFF. The DNA for the CDR3 is TGTGCCAGCAATCAGATGAACACTGAAGCTTTCTTT. The rearrangement joins TRBV28 to TRBJ1-1, with D unresolved. V lost 7 bases, J lost 0 bases, and 6 bases lay in between. The CDR3 has 12 amino acids. Germline CDR1 and CDR2: MDHEN and SYDVKM.

The rearrangement joins TRBV7-9 to TRBJ1-2, with a weak D call TRBD1 (5 bases). Germline lookup yields CDR1 SEHNR and CDR2 FQNEAQ (reference sequence). This CDR3 is built from 13 residues. V lost 3 bases and J lost 5, with 10 bases in between. The CDR3 nucleotides read TGTGCCAGCAGCTTCGGAGACAGTTATGGCTACACCTTC. Translation gives CASSFGDSYGYTF.

J is TRBJ2-3 and V is TRBV18; D gene uncertain. V was cut by 3 bases and J by 5 bases, with 21 bases left in between. The germline CDR1 and CDR2 sequences are KGHSH and LQKENI. The CDR3 is 17 residues long. DNA of the CDR3: TGTGCCAGCTCACCTCGTCAGGCTTCCTACCAAGGAGATACGCAGTATTTT. This sequence encodes CASSPRQASYQGDTQYF.

The chain combines TRBV24-1 with TRBJ1-3; D not resolved. The germline CDR1 and CDR2 sequences are KGHDR and SFDVKD. V shed 1 base and J shed 1 base, with 4 bases lying between them. This CDR3 region has 14 residues. CDR3 protein: CATSDFASGNTIYF. The CDR3, as DNA: TGTGCCACCAGTGATTTCGCGTCTGGAAACACCATATATTTT.

The chain has TRBV7-9 and TRBJ1-2; D is ambiguous. Germline CDR1 SEHNR, CDR2 FQNEAQ (reference sequence). The CDR3 is made up of 13 amino acids. The V and J ends lost 5 bases and 5 bases respectively, with 12 bases between them. Here the CDR3 DNA reads TGTGCCAGCAGCGATATATCGGGGTATGGCTACACCTTC. It encodes CASSDISGYGYTF.

The genes are TRBV5-4 and TRBJ1-2, with a possible D match to TRBD1 (5 bases). The CDR3 runs 15 residues. The V end was cut by 4 bases, the J end by 4 bases, with 17 bases between. The V gene's germline CDR1 is SGHNT and CDR2 YYREEE (reference sequence). CDR3 DNA: TGTGCCAGCAGCCTCCGTCGACAGTCCGTCTATGGCTACACCTTC. Its translation is CASSLRRQSVYGYTF. Supplemented by reference TRBV5-4 and TRBJ1-2, the full variable domain reads ETGVTQSPTHLIKTRGQQVTLRCSSQSGHNTVSWYQQALGQGPQFIFQYYREEENGRGNFPPRFSGLQFPNYSSELNVNALELDDSALYLCASSLRRQSVYGYTFGSGTRLTVV.

This chain connects TRBV15 to TRBJ2-2; possible D gene TRBD2, 5 bases. CDR1 and CDR2 (germline): LNHNV, YYDKDF (reference sequence). V was shortened by 0 bases and J by 5 bases, with 16 bases between the two germline ends. This CDR3 is built from 17 residues. The CDR3 sequence: CATSREVVGIGTGELFF. The CDR3 DNA sequence: TGTGCCACCAGCAGAGAAGTGGTCGGGATAGGGACCGGGGAGCTGTTTTTT.